Shown below are 21 T cell receptor beta chains from a single sample sequenced in a study of cytomegalovirus exposure and HLA in healthy donors. With 60 Vbeta and 13 Jbeta primers, the PCR was carried out. Using immunoSEQ multiplex PCR, the repertoire was profiled, and TCRdb retains in-frame clones only, with some absent. The repertoire holds some 150,000 clones, with 70% to 90% as singletons. The source material was PBMCs. These receptor sequences come from a woman aged 25-40 years in good health and CMV-seronegative.

This clone was recorded once. This chain links TRBV10-1 with TRBJ2-5; D ambiguous. Gene TRBJ2-7 matches the end of the DNA better, so the J call may be wrong. CDR3 size: 17 residues. From germline, CDR1 is WNHNN and CDR2 SYGVQD (reference sequence). For the CDR3, the DNA is TGCGCCAGCAGTGAGTCGACTGTGGCGCCCCAAACCTACGAGCAGTACTTC. This sequence encodes CASSESTVAPQTYEQYF.

The chain joins TRBV20-1 to TRBJ2-5; TRBD1 aligns across 9 bases. J was trimmed by 4 bases and V by 6 bases; bases with no gene match: 0. The CDR3 runs 11 residues. CDR1 and CDR2 from the germline V gene are DFQATT and SNEGSKA (reference sequence). CDR3 sequence (DNA): TGCAGTGCGGACAGGGGAGAGACCCAGTACTTC. It encodes CSADRGETQYF.

This clone appeared a single time. V gene TRBV19 combines with J gene TRBJ2-3; TRBD2 matches at 13 bases. The CDR3 spans 16 residues. J lost 3 bases, V lost 6 bases, and 6 bases had no gene match. The V gene's germline CDR1 is LNHDA and CDR2 SQIVND (reference sequence). For the CDR3, the DNA is TGTGCCAGTAGCTCACTAGCGGGGGGGCGGACAGATACGCAGTATTTT. Translated, it gives CASSSLAGGRTDTQYF.

Worth noting for this clone: Different DNA sequences within this sample yield the same CDR3. This rearrangement joins TRBV27 to TRBJ2-7; 8 positions match TRBD1. CDR3 length: 14 amino acids. Trimming at V came to 2 bases and at J to 2 bases, leaving 2 bases not matched to a gene. CDR1 and CDR2 from the germline V gene are MNHEY and SMNVEV (reference sequence). The CDR3 DNA sequence: TGTGCCAGCAGTTTAGGACAGGGCCCCTACGAGCAGTACTTC. It codes for CASSLGQGPYEQYF.

The V call is TRBV9, the J call TRBJ1-2; TRBD1 matches at 7 bases. This CDR3 contains 15 residues. Germline loops: CDR1 SGDLS, CDR2 YYNGEE. V lost 2 bases and J lost 5; bases outside the gene matches: 9. CDR3 DNA sequence: TGTGCCAGCAGCGTCCAGGGGGAGGTTCCATATGGCTACACCTTC. Its translation is CASSVQGEVPYGYTF.

This chain links TRBV27 with TRBJ1-1; maybe TRBD1 (5 bases). There are 15 residues in the CDR3. The germline CDR1 and CDR2 sequences are MNHEY and SMNVEV (reference sequence). Trimming took 5 bases from V and 4 from J, leaving 17 bases between them. DNA for the CDR3: TGTGCCAGCAGTCCCCCCCCGACAGTCCCCACTGAAGCTTTCTTT. Translated, it gives CASSPPPTVPTEAFF.

This clone came up a few times. The CDR3 here is CASTRTEGSEQYF. The CDR3 bases are TGCGCCAGCACCCGGACGGAGGGAAGCGAGCAGTACTTC. This sequence joins TRBV10-2 and TRBJ2-7, with TRBD2 as a possible D gene (6 bases). The CDR3 loop spans 13 amino acids. CDR1 is WSHSY and CDR2 is SAAADI in the germline V gene. V lost 7 bases and J lost 6, with 16 bases in between.

The V call is TRBV5-1, the J call TRBJ2-3; TRBD2 matches 7 bases. CDR1 and CDR2 from the germline V gene are SGHRS and YFSETQ. J was trimmed by 6 bases and V by 5 bases; bases with no gene match: 9. The CDR3 runs to 14 residues. The CDR3 loop reads CASSPSGGPDTQYF. In DNA, the CDR3 is TGCGCCAGCAGTCCTAGCGGTGGGCCCGATACGCAGTATTTT.

The chain is built from TRBV7-2 and TRBJ2-5; D is unresolved. The V end was cut by 4 bases, the J end by 2 bases, with 11 bases between. Germline lookup yields CDR1 SGHTA and CDR2 FQGNSA. There are 14 residues in the CDR3. CDR3 amino acids: CASSYNGLQETQYF. The CDR3 bases are TGTGCCAGCAGCTACAACGGGTTGCAAGAGACCCAGTACTTC.

This CDR3 reads CASSLMRNNYGYTF. The CDR3 DNA reads TGTGCCAGCAGCTTAATGAGGAATAACTATGGCTACACCTTC. The chain employs TRBV11-2 and TRBJ1-2; no reliable D call. The germline V gene has CDR1 SGHAT and CDR2 FQNNGV. CDR3 length equals 14 residues. Between the trimmed V and J ends, which lost 2 bases and 1 base, there was a span of 8 bases.

This rearrangement joins TRBV5-4 to TRBJ2-1, with TRBD2 identical over 16 bases. The CDR3 loop spans 16 amino acids. The V gene's germline CDR1 is SGHNT and CDR2 YYREEE (reference sequence). The trim removed 4 bases at V and 4 bases at J, leaving 2 bases unmatched. The CDR3 reads CASSPGLAGGYNEQFF. DNA for the CDR3: TGTGCCAGCAGCCCGGGACTAGCGGGAGGGTACAATGAGCAGTTCTTC.

This chain connects TRBV5-8 to TRBJ1-5; tentatively, D is TRBD1 (5 bases). V shed 4 bases and J shed 0 bases, with 20 bases lying between them. The CDR3 extends over 18 amino acids. CDR1 is SGHTS and CDR2 is YDEGEE in the germline V gene. CDR3 sequence: CASSPMATAFYSNQPQHF. The CDR3 DNA reads TGTGCCAGCAGCCCTATGGCGACAGCTTTTTATAGCAATCAGCCCCAGCATTTT. Together with reference TRBV5-8 and TRBJ1-5, the CDR3 gives the full variable domain: EAGVTQSPTHLIKTRGQQATLRCSPISGHTSVYWYQQALGLGLQFLLWYDEGEERNRGNFPPRFSGRQFPNYSSELNVNALELEDSALYLCASSPMATAFYSNQPQHFGDGTRLSIL.

This rearrangement joins TRBV6-6 to TRBJ1-1; 9 bases are shared with TRBD1. The V segment lost 6 bases and the J segment 0 bases; nucleotides outside the gene matches: 8. The CDR3 contains 16 residues. Germline loops: CDR1 MNHNY, CDR2 SVGAGI (reference sequence). CDR3 residues: CASSEGQGTMNTEAFF. CDR3 nucleotide sequence: TGTGCCAGCAGCGAGGGACAGGGTACGATGAACACTGAAGCTTTCTTT.

This chain joins TRBV5-1 and TRBJ2-7; 11 bases are shared with TRBD2. The CDR3 is 14 amino acids. Germline loops: CDR1 SGHRS, CDR2 YFSETQ. Trimming at V came to 4 bases and at J to 7 bases, leaving 7 bases not matched to a gene. For the CDR3, the DNA is TGCGCCAGCAGCACCGTAGCGGGGGGGAGGGAGCAGTACTTC. Its protein product is CASSTVAGGREQYF.

The chain has TRBV10-2 and TRBJ1-1; D remains ambiguous. Germline loops: CDR1 WSHSY, CDR2 SAAADI. Trimming pared 6 bases from V and 4 bases from J, leaving 9 bases between. This CDR3 comprises 12 residues. In DNA form, the CDR3 reads TGCGCCAGCAGGCAGTGGGCCACTGAAGCTTTCTTT. Its protein is CASRQWATEAFF.

Only a few counts were recorded for this clone. The chain combines TRBV6-1 with TRBJ1-2; the D gene is possibly TRBD1 (6 bases). The CDR3 contains 12 residues. The germline gives CDR1 MNHNS, CDR2 SASEGT. The germline V and J ends were trimmed by 11 bases and 3 bases, with 13 bases remaining between them. CDR3 in amino acids: CAAPGVYYGYTF. The CDR3, as DNA: TGTGCCGCCCCAGGGGTTTACTATGGCTACACCTTC.

The chain recombines TRBV5-1 with TRBJ2-5; TRBD1 aligns across 12 bases. Germline V gene lookup returns CDR1 SGHRS and CDR2 YFSETQ. Losses at the gene ends were 5 bases for V and 5 bases for J; bases not matched to a gene: 13. CDR3 length: 17 amino acids. For the CDR3, the DNA is TGCGCCAGCAGACGTGACCCGGGGACAGGGGGCTTGGAGACCCAGTACTTC. Translating it yields CASRRDPGTGGLETQYF.

The V and J genes are TRBV6-6 and TRBJ1-1; maybe TRBD1 (6 bases). The CDR3 sequence is 13 residues long. V was clipped by 5 bases and J by 7 bases, with 14 bases between them. Per germline, CDR1 MNHNY and CDR2 SVGAGI (reference sequence). The CDR3 sequence is CASSRGIRGEAFF. CDR3 bases: TGTGCCAGCAGTAGAGGAATCAGGGGTGAAGCTTTCTTT.

The rearrangement joins TRBV7-2 to TRBJ1-6; possible D gene TRBD1, 6 bases. V lost 1 base and J lost 7, with 8 bases in between. The CDR3 has 14 residues. Germline-derived CDR1 and CDR2 are SGHTA and FQGNSA. The CDR3 DNA sequence: TGTGCCAGCAGCTTAGTTCAGGGGAATTCACCCCTCCACTTT. As protein: CASSLVQGNSPLHF.

In this sample, this clone turned up once. The chain combines TRBV5-1 with TRBJ2-5; tentative D call: TRBD2 (7 bases). Between the trimmed V and J ends, which lost 4 bases and 5 bases, there was a span of 15 bases. Germline V CDR1 and CDR2: SGHRS, YFSETQ. The CDR3 covers 14 residues. CDR3 DNA sequence: TGCGCCAGCAGCCCGGCGGGGGCCGGGGAGACCCAGTACTTC. This codes for CASSPAGAGETQYF.

Written as DNA, the CDR3 is TGTGCCAGCAGCTTAGACTGGAACACTGAAGCTTTCTTT. Its protein is CASSLDWNTEAFF. The chain is built from TRBV11-3 and TRBJ1-1; no reliable D call. V lost 0 bases to trimming and J lost 1 base, with 3 bases between them. The V gene's germline CDR1 is SGHNT and CDR2 YENEEA. This CDR3 is 13 amino acids long.